The entry that follows covers one TCR beta chain sequence. These data are taken from a study of blood T cell repertoires in COVID-19. Study context: COVID-19 samples, acute and convalescent, were from the United States, Italy and Spain. T cells, B-cell-depleted T cells, or PBMCs provided the cDNA or gDNA that served as material.

The CDR3 is made up of 14 amino acids. V shed 3 bases and J shed 5 bases, with 12 bases lying between them. Per the germline V gene, CDR1 is SGHTA and CDR2 is FQGNSA. In the original analysis: Reference gene primer amplification gave estimated nucleated cell counts. The data were produced by immunoSEQ multiplex PCR, yet TCRdb's version contains in-frame clones alone and is incomplete. V and J calls and clone size are copied from that table; D and trimming were computed from the DNA. The sample consists of a few hundred thousand clones, roughly 86% of them appearing once. This chain joins TRBV7-2 and TRBJ2-3; D is perhaps TRBD1 (6 bases). The receptor's source is a young woman who had recovered from COVID-19. Sequencing used PBMCs or T cells enriched from blood (not recorded which). Here the CDR3 reads CASSFQGKGDTQYF. For the CDR3, the DNA is TGTGCCAGCAGCTTCCAGGGGAAGGGAGATACGCAGTATTTT.